Shown below are 2 T cell receptor beta chains from a single sample sequenced in a study of blood T cell repertoires in COVID-19. Here immunoSEQ multiplex PCR was the method, and the copy in TCRdb shows in-frame clones only, minus some. The table shows some 140,000 clones, with 70% to 85% occurring only once. Input material: PBMCs or T cells enriched from blood (not recorded which). Source of these receptors: a man aged 50 or older who had recovered from COVID-19.

Only one count was recorded for this clone. The V and J genes are TRBV6-4 and TRBJ2-3; 8 nucleotides align to TRBD2. The germline V gene encodes CDR1 MRHNA and CDR2 SNTAGT. The CDR3 contains 13 residues. J was trimmed by 4 bases and V by 6 bases; bases with no gene match: 3. CDR3 sequence: CASSRGGSDTQYF. The CDR3 DNA is TGTGCCAGCAGCCGGGGGGGATCAGATACGCAGTATTTT.

This chain links TRBV10-3 with TRBJ1-5; D gene unclear. The CDR3 is 14 amino acids. Germline lookup yields CDR1 ENHRY and CDR2 SYGVKD. Between the trimmed V and J ends, which lost 3 bases and 3 bases, there was a span of 9 bases. Here the CDR3 DNA reads TGTGCCATCAGTGAAGTACGGGACAATCAGCCCCAGCATTTT. Residues: CAISEVRDNQPQHF.